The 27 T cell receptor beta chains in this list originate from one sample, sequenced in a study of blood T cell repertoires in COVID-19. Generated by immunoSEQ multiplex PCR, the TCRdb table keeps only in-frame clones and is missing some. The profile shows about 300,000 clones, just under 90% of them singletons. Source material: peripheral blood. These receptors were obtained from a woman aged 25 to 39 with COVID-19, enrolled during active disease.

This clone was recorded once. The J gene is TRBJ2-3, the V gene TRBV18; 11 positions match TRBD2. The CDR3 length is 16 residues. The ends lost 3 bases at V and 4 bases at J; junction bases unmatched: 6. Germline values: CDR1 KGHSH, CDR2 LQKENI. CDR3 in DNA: TGTGCCAGCTCACCCGTTAGCGGGGGGGTCGCAGATACGCAGTATTTT. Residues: CASSPVSGGVADTQYF.

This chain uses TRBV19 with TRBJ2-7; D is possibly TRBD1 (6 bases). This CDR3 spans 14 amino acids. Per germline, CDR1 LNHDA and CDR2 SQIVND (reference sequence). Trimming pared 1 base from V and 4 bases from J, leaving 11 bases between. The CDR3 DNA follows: TGTGCCAGTAGTATAGCACAGGGCTCATACGAGCAGTACTTC. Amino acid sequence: CASSIAQGSYEQYF.

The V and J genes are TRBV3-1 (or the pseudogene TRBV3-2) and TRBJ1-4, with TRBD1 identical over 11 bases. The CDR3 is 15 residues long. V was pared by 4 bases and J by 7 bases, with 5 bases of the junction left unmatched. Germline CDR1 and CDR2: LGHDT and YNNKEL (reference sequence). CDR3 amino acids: CASSPRTGGSEKLFF. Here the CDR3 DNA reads TGTGCCAGCAGCCCCCGGACAGGGGGCAGTGAAAAACTGTTTTTT.

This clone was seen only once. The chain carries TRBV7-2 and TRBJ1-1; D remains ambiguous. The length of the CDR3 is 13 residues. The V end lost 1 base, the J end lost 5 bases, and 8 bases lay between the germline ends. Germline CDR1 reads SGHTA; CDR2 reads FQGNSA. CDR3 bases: TGTGCCAGCAGCTTAGGCCCGACAACTGAAGCTTTCTTT. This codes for CASSLGPTTEAFF.

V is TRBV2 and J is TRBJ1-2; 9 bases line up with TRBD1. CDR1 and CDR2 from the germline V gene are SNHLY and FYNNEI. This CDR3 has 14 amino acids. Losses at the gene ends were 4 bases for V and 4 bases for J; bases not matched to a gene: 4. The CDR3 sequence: CASSVTGGGYGYTF. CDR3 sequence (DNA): TGTGCCAGCAGTGTAACAGGGGGCGGCTATGGCTACACCTTC.

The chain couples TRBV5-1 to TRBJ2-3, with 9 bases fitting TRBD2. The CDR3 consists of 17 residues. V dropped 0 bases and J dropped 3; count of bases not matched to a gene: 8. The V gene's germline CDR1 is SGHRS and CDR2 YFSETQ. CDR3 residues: CASSLEIAGAGTDTQYF. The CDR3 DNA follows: TGCGCCAGCAGCTTGGAAATAGCGGGGGCGGGGACAGATACGCAGTATTTT. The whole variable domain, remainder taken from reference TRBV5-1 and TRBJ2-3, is KAGVTQTPRYLIKTRGQQVTLSCSPISGHRSVSWYQQTPGQGLQFLFEYFSETQRNKGNFPGRFSGRQFSNSRSEMNVSTLELGDSALYLCASSLEIAGAGTDTQYFGPGTRLTVL.

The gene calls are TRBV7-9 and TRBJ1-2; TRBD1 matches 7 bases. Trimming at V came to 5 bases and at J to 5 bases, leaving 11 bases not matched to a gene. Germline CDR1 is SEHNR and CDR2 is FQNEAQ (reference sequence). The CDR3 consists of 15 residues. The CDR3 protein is CASSPRDRFPYGYTF. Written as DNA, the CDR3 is TGTGCCAGCAGCCCACGGGACAGATTTCCTTATGGCTACACCTTC.

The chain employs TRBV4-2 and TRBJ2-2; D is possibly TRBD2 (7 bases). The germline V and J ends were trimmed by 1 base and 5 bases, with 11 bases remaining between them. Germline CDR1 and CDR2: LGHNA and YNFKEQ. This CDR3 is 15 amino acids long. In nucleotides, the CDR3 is TGTGCCAGCAGCCAAGCAGGGGAGGGGACCGGGGAGCTGTTTTTT. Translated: CASSQAGEGTGELFF.

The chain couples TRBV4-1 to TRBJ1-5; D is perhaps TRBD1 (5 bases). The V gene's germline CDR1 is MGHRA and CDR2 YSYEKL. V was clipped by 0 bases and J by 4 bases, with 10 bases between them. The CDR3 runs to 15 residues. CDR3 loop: CASSQDNRINQPQHF. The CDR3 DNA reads TGCGCCAGCAGCCAAGATAACAGGATAAATCAGCCCCAGCATTTT.

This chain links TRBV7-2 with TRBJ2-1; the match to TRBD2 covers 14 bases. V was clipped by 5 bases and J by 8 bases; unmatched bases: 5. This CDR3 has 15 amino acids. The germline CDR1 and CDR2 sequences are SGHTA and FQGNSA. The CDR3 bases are TGTGCCAGCAGCGAGGGACTAGCGGGGGTCTATGAGCAGTTCTTC. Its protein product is CASSEGLAGVYEQFF. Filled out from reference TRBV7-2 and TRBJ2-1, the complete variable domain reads GAGVSQSPSNKVTEKGKDVELRCDPISGHTALYWYRQSLGQGLEFLIYFQGNSAPDKSGLPSDRFSAERTGGSVSTLTIQRTQQEDSAVYLCASSEGLAGVYEQFFGPGTRLTVL.

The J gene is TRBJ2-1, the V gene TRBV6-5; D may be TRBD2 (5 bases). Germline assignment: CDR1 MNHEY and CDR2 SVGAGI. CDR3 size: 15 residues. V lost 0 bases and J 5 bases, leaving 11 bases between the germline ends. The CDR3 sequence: CASSYSTGSHNEQFF. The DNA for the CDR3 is TGTGCCAGCAGTTACTCGACGGGGAGCCACAATGAGCAGTTCTTC.

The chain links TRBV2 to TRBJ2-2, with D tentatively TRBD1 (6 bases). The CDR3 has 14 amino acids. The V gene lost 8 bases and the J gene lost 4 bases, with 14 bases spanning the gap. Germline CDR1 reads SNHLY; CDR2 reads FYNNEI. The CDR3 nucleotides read TGTGCCAGCTTCTGGACAGAGCCCACCGGGGAGCTGTTTTTT. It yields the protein CASFWTEPTGELFF.

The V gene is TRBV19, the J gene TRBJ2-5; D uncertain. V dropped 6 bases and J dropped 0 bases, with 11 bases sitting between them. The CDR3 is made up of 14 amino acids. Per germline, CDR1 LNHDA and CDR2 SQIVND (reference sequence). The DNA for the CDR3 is TGTGCCAGTAGGACATCCGAGTACCAAGAGACCCAGTACTTC. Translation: CASRTSEYQETQYF.

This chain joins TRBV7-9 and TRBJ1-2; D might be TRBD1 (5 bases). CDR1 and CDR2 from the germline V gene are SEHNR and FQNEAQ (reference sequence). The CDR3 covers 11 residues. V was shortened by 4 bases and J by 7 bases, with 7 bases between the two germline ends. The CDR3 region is CASSYDSGYTF. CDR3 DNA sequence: TGTGCCAGCAGCTACGACAGTGGCTACACCTTC.

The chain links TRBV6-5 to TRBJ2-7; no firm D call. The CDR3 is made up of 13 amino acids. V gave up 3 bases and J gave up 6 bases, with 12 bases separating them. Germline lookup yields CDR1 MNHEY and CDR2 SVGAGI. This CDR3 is CASSYRVGREQYF. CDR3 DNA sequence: TGTGCCAGCAGTTATCGGGTTGGTCGCGAGCAGTACTTC.

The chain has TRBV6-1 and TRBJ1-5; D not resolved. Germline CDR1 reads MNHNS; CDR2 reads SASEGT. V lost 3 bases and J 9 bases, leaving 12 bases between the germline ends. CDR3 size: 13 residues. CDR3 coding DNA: TGTGCCAGCAGTGACAGGTCCGATAGGCCCCAGCATTTT. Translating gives CASSDRSDRPQHF.

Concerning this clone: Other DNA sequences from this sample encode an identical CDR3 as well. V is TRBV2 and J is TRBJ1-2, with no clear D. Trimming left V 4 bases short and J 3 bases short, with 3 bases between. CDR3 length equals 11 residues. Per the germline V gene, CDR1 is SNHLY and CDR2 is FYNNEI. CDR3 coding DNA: TGTGCCAGCAGTGCTGACTATGGCTACACCTTC. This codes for CASSADYGYTF. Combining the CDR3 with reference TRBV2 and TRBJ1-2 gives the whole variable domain EPEVTQTPSHQVTQMGQEVILRCVPISNHLYFYWYRQILGQKVEFLVSFYNNEISEKSEIFDDQFSVERPDGSNFTLKIRSTKLEDSAMYFCASSADYGYTFGSGTRLTVV.

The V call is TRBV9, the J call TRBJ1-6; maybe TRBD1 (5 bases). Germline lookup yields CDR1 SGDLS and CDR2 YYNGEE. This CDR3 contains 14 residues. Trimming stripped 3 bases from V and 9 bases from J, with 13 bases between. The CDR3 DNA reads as TGTGCCAGCAGCGGGGACTGGGGGGTTTCACCCCTCCACTTT. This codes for CASSGDWGVSPLHF.

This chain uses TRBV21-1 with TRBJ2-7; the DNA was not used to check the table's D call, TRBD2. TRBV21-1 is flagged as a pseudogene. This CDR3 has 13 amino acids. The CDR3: CASSEGSDYEQYV. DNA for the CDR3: TGTGCCAGCAGCGAGGGATCAGACTACGAGCAGTACGTC.

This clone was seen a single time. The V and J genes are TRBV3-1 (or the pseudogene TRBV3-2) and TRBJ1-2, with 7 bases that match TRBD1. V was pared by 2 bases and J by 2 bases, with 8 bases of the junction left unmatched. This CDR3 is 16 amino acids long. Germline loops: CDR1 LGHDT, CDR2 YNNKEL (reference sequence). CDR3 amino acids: CASSQLRQGPNYGYTF. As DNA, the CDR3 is TGTGCCAGCAGCCAACTCCGACAGGGTCCCAACTATGGCTACACCTTC.

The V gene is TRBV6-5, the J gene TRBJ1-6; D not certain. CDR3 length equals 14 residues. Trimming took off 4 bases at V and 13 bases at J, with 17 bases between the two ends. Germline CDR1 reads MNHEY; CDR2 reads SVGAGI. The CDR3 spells CASSSAAEKSPLHF. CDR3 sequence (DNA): TGTGCCAGCAGTTCGGCAGCGGAAAAATCGCCCCTCCACTTT.

CDR3 sequence reads: CASRDWGGNTEAFF. The CDR3 coding sequence is TGTGCCAGCAGGGACTGGGGGGGGAACACTGAAGCTTTCTTT. The chain has TRBV6-5 and TRBJ1-1; D possibly corresponds to TRBD1 (5 bases). The CDR3 extends over 14 amino acids. V dropped 6 bases and J dropped 1 base, with 12 bases sitting between them. Germline assignment: CDR1 MNHEY and CDR2 SVGAGI.

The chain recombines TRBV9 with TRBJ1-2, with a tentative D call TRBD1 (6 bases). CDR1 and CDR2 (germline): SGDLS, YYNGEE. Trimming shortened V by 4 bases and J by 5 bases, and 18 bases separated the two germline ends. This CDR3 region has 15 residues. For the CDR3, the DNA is TGTGCCAGCAGCCCCGGACAGCCGTTGGGGTATGGCTACACCTTC. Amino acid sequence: CASSPGQPLGYGYTF.

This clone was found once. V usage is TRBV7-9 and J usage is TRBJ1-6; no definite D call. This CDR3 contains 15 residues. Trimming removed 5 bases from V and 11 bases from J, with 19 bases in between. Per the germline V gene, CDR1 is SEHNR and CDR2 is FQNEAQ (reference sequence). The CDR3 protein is CASSPPNGLAAPLHF. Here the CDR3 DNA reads TGTGCCAGCAGCCCCCCCAATGGTTTGGCAGCACCCCTCCACTTT.

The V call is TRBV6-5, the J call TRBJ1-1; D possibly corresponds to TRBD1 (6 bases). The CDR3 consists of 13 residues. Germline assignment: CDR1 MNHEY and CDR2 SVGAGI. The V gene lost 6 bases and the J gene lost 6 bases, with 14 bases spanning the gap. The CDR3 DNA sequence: TGTGCCAGCAGCAACAGGGAGAGGGCTGAAGCTTTCTTT. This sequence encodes CASSNRERAEAFF.

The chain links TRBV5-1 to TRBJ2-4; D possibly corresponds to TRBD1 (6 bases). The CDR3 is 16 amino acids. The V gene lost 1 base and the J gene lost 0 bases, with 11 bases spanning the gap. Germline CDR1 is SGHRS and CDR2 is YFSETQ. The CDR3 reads CASSLTGHQAKNIQYF. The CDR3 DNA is TGCGCCAGCAGCTTGACAGGGCACCAAGCCAAAAACATTCAGTACTTC.

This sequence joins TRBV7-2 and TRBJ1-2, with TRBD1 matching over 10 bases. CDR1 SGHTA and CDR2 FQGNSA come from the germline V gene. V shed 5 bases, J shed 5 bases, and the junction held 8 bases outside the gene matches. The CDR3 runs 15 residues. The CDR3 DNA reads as TGTGCCAGCAGCGCGGACAGGGGGAGTTGGTATGGCTACACCTTC. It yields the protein CASSADRGSWYGYTF.